This entry lists 11 T cell receptor beta chains sequenced from one sample in a study of graft-versus-host responses after intestinal transplantation. Antigens for these TCRs are unknown. The data were produced by immunoSEQ multiplex PCR, yet TCRdb's version contains in-frame clones alone and is incomplete. This table has around 90,000 clones, 85% to 95% appearing once. Material: unstimulated CD8+ T cells sorted from spleen or lymph node cells, obtained before transplant. The receptors were sampled from a human donor who was the organ donor for an intestinal transplant.

This rearrangement joins TRBV4-1 to TRBJ2-7; D call uncertain. V lost 0 bases to trimming and J lost 6 bases, with 12 bases between them. Germline CDR1 is MGHRA and CDR2 is YSYEKL. The CDR3 runs 14 residues. CDR3 bases: TGCGCCAGCAGCCAAGATCGAACAGTGGGCGAGCAGTACTTC. Translated: CASSQDRTVGEQYF.

This clone appeared a single time. This chain uses TRBV15 with TRBJ1-1, with 11 bases identical to TRBD1. CDR3 length: 17 residues. Germline V lookup: CDR1 LNHNV, CDR2 YYDKDF (reference sequence). V lost 5 bases and J lost 5; bases outside the gene matches: 13. CDR3 in amino acids: CATSRRPGQGVGTEAFF. CDR3 nucleotide sequence: TGTGCCACCAGCCGGCGACCGGGACAGGGGGTGGGTACTGAAGCTTTCTTT.

J is TRBJ2-7 and V is TRBV7-3, with D unresolved. Germline V CDR1 and CDR2: SGHTA, FQGTGA. V lost 2 bases, J lost 2 bases, and 7 bases lay in between. This CDR3 is built from 13 residues. The CDR3 here is CASSLSVAYEQYF. The CDR3 bases are TGTGCCAGCAGCTTATCCGTAGCCTACGAGCAGTACTTC.

The genes are TRBV4-1 and TRBJ2-7; TRBD2 agrees at 8 bases. V lost 2 bases and J lost 2; bases outside the gene matches: 2. The germline V gene encodes CDR1 MGHRA and CDR2 YSYEKL. The CDR3 is made up of 14 amino acids. CDR3 residues: CASSQTLAAYEQYF. In DNA form, the CDR3 reads TGCGCCAGCAGCCAAACACTAGCGGCCTACGAGCAGTACTTC.

The chain joins TRBV6-4 to TRBJ2-3, with a tentative D call TRBD2 (6 bases). Germline V CDR1 and CDR2: MRHNA, SNTAGT. The CDR3 is made up of 15 amino acids. Trimming left V 3 bases short and J 0 bases short, with 10 bases between. The CDR3 bases are TGTGCCAGCAGTGATGCGGCGGGAAGCACAGATACGCAGTATTTT. Translating it yields CASSDAAGSTDTQYF.

V gene TRBV27 combines with J gene TRBJ2-2; 9 bases are a match to TRBD2. Germline assignment: CDR1 MNHEY and CDR2 SMNVEV (reference sequence). V dropped 8 bases and J dropped 7; count of bases not matched to a gene: 8. The CDR3 has 14 residues. Here the CDR3 DNA reads TGTGCCAGCGCGGTTAGCGGGAGTATCGGGGAGCTGTTTTTT. Amino acid sequence: CASAVSGSIGELFF.

The chain has TRBV28 and TRBJ2-3; TRBD2 matches at 9 bases. Trimming cost V 6 bases and J 3 bases; bases outside gene matches: 7. The CDR3 runs 15 residues. Germline V gene lookup returns CDR1 MDHEN and CDR2 SYDVKM. The CDR3 loop is CASRSGTSNTDTQYF. Here the CDR3 DNA reads TGTGCCAGCAGGTCCGGGACTAGCAATACAGATACGCAGTATTTT.

The genes are TRBV5-6 and TRBJ2-7; 8 bases are a match to TRBD1. The CDR3 totals 15 residues. From germline, CDR1 is SGHDT and CDR2 YYEEEE. With V trimmed by 5 bases and J by 5 bases, 12 bases remained unmatched. This CDR3 is CASRTSGGAFHEQYF. The CDR3, as DNA: TGTGCCAGCAGAACCTCAGGGGGCGCCTTCCACGAGCAGTACTTC.

V usage is TRBV4-1 and J usage is TRBJ2-3, with TRBD2 matching 7 bases. Per the germline V gene, CDR1 is MGHRA and CDR2 is YSYEKL. The CDR3 has 15 amino acids. V lost 1 base to trimming and J lost 4 bases; unmatched junction nucleotides: 5. The CDR3 sequence: CASSQGLGGADTQYF. The CDR3 DNA is TGCGCCAGCAGCCAAGGTCTGGGGGGGGCAGATACGCAGTATTTT.

The genes are TRBV7-9 and TRBJ2-1, with 10 positions matching TRBD2. The CDR3 consists of 15 residues. J was trimmed by 4 bases and V by 4 bases; bases with no gene match: 4. CDR1 is SEHNR, CDR2 FQNEAQ, per germline (reference sequence). The CDR3 DNA follows: TGTGCCAGCAGCTCCGGGACTAGCGAATACAATGAGCAGTTCTTC. This encodes CASSSGTSEYNEQFF.

The chain recombines TRBV19 with TRBJ2-5; possibly TRBD1 for D (6 bases). The V end was cut by 5 bases, the J end by 5 bases, with 6 bases between. CDR3 length: 11 residues. CDR1 LNHDA and CDR2 SQIVND come from the germline V gene (reference sequence). In DNA form, the CDR3 reads TGTGCCAGTAGTCAGGGGGAGACCCAGTACTTC. Protein product: CASSQGETQYF.